This TCR beta chain was identified during a study of blood T cell repertoires in COVID-19. About the research overall: T cells, B-cell-depleted T cells, or PBMCs provided the cDNA or gDNA that served as material.

Trimming cost V 1 base and J 6 bases, with 5 bases left between them. The CDR3 length is 12 residues. The germline CDR1 and CDR2 sequences are SEHNR and FQNEAQ (reference sequence). The repertoire was sequenced with immunoSEQ multiplex PCR; TCRdb's copy has only in-frame clones and lacks some. This table holds 59,000 or so clones, 70% to 90% found once. The sample comprised peripheral blood. This TCR was recovered from a man between 60 and 75 years old with acute or convalescent COVID-19. The gene calls are TRBV7-9 and TRBJ2-3; TRBD1 is a possible D gene (5 bases). The chain's CDR3 is CASSLEGDTQYF. The CDR3 DNA follows: TGTGCCAGCAGCTTAGAGGGGGATACGCAGTATTTT.